This TCR beta chain came from a study of monozygotic twins with inflammatory bowel disease (dated by TCRdb to the late 2010s). For context, the study as a whole: A total of approximately 30 monozygotic twin pairs were included in the full study, comprising nine German pairs (four IBD-concordant, five IBD-discordant) and 19 IBD-discordant Danish pairs. Within discordant pairs, disease-associated traits were sought mainly by comparing IBD patients with their genetically identical healthy co-twins. Each individual had, on average, about 151 000 unique TCRalpha sequences and 181 000 unique TCRbeta sequences available for analysis.

Taken from cysteine to phenylalanine, the CDR3 has 14 residues. Only the protein is on record. The germline V gene specifies ENHRY as CDR1 and SYGVKD as CDR2. Of note for this clonotype: Its antigen is currently not known.

Study-wide findings and limitations: Measured by the inverse Simpson index, TCRbeta repertoire diversity was lower in IBD patients than in their healthy co-twins. Concordant and discordant twins showed no difference in repertoire similarity, possibly because of limited statistical power. The analysis was unable to tell apart different T cell subtypes. Because patients received different immunosuppressive treatments, the repertoires may have picked up extra background noise and variability between individuals. The results gave no support for a single strong signal or clonotype linked to IBD. IBD patients shared fewer clonotypes with other individuals than healthy twins did, most markedly in patients showing signs of disease activity.

A 2.5 ml peripheral blood sample was drawn into PAXgene tubes per donor and stored at -80°C. Without any T cell sorting, total RNA was extracted from whole blood using the PAXgene blood miRNA kit on an automated QIAcube. Peripheral blood from monozygotic twin pairs, either concordant or discordant for inflammatory bowel disease, underwent deep TCRalpha and TCRbeta repertoire profiling that used unique molecular barcoding. Smoking habits were recorded for all twin pairs, and each individual was classified as a current, former or never smoker. Library method: 5' RACE. The input for every TCR library was around 3.5 ug of total RNA. For each sample, cDNA was synthesized in eight separate reactions using SMARTScribe reverse transcriptase. During cDNA synthesis, template switching was used to introduce unique molecular identifiers that contained a 6-nucleotide sample barcode. Two nested PCRs of around 15 and 10 cycles amplified the TCRalpha and TCRbeta cDNA, and bead purification followed each PCR. Before amplification, the cDNA was treated with uracil DNA-glycosylase and purified using the QIAquick PCR purification kit. The second PCR was the step at which Illumina TruSeq-compatible adapters and sample-specific barcodes were added. TapeStation and Qubit were used to check library quality and concentration, and around 5.2 ng of each library went into the pool. Sequencing of pooled libraries was carried out on an Illumina HiSeq2500 single-index Rapid Run using 2 x 100 bp reads and custom sequencing primers. The original methods were these. MiGEC version 1.2.6 was used for UMI-based consensus assembly, which corrected PCR and sequencing errors. MiXCR version 2.1.1 was used to carry out V(D)J alignment, clonotype assembly and CDR3 extraction. To normalise gene usage, clonotype sharing and MAIT/NKT TCR abundance, the analysis used the top 1000, 10 000 and 20 000 clonotypes per sample. Diversity was computed as the inverse Simpson index with the vegan R package after downsampling to 27 000 UMIs. Paired Mann-Whitney U tests were applied to discordant twin pairs, with Benjamini-Hochberg correction for multiple testing. TCRdb reprocessed the public reads and reports one entry per CDR3 protein sequence, without DNA. Here the V and J calls rest on TCRdb's processing, not on the authors' analysis. The table of this sample itemizes approximately 160,000 distinct CDR3 sequences. In total, the top ten clones hold roughly 7.4% of the sample.

Sequencing was performed on blood. The receptor's source is a human donor with ulcerative colitis or Crohn's disease, or a healthy co-twin of an affected twin (not recorded which). This receptor chain uses TRBV10-3 and TRBJ2-5; TCRdb lists TRBD1, though no DNA is available to test this call. The CDR3: CAISKDREEETQYF.